The 12 T cell receptor beta chains in this list originate from one sample, sequenced in a study of T cell repertoires in ileal Crohn's disease. Clones were sequenced by immunoSEQ multiplex PCR, and TCRdb holds only the in-frame ones, with some missing. Of approximately 13,000 clones in the sample, roughly 84% were seen once. Sequencing was performed on ileal tissue. The origin of the receptors is an adult with Crohn's disease.

J is TRBJ2-7 and V is TRBV11-2; 9 bases line up with TRBD2. This CDR3 is 16 amino acids long. Losses at the gene ends were 4 bases for V and 11 bases for J; bases not matched to a gene: 18. In germline, CDR1 is SGHAT, CDR2 FQNNGV. CDR3 DNA: TGTGCCAGCAGCTCGAGGGGACTAGCAGGAGCCGTCGGGGAGTACTTC. Its translation: CASSSRGLAGAVGEYF.

This clone was counted a few times. This chain connects TRBV7-3 to TRBJ1-2; D remains unclear. The CDR3 spans 12 residues. Germline V gives CDR1 SGHTA, CDR2 FQGTGA. Trimming cost V 2 bases and J 4 bases, with 5 bases left between them. The CDR3 sequence is CASSLSGYGYTF. CDR3 in DNA: TGTGCCAGCAGCTTATCCGGCTATGGCTACACCTTC.

The chain recombines TRBV4-1 with TRBJ2-7, with 12 positions matching TRBD2. CDR1 and CDR2 (germline): MGHRA, YSYEKL. The CDR3 covers 18 residues. The ends lost 0 bases at V and 0 bases at J; junction bases unmatched: 6. Here the CDR3 DNA reads TGCGCCAGCAGCCAAGAGTCGGGACTAGCGGGCCGCTCCTACGAGCAGTACTTC. Amino acids: CASSQESGLAGRSYEQYF.

J is TRBJ2-2 and V is TRBV25-1; no firm D call. The germline CDR1 and CDR2 sequences are MGHDK and SYGVNS. V was cut by 3 bases and J by 4 bases, with 9 bases left in between. The length of the CDR3 is 14 residues. The CDR3 is CASSEYRSTGELFF. CDR3 DNA: TGTGCCAGCAGTGAGTACAGAAGCACCGGGGAGCTGTTTTTT.

V gene TRBV7-8 combines with J gene TRBJ2-4; D is perhaps TRBD1 (6 bases). V was pared by 8 bases and J by 7 bases, with 12 bases between. The CDR3 length is 12 residues. The germline V gene encodes CDR1 SGHVS and CDR2 FQNEAQ. CDR3 coding DNA: TGTGCCAGCTCACCCAGGGGTAACATTCAGTACTTC. Translation: CASSPRGNIQYF.

This clone appeared once. V usage is TRBV19 and J usage is TRBJ1-1; D is undetermined. The V and J ends lost 10 bases and 7 bases respectively, with 19 bases between them. The CDR3 sequence is 13 residues long. Looked up from germline, CDR1 is LNHDA and CDR2 is SQIVND (reference sequence). CDR3 in amino acids: CATETATDNEAFF. The CDR3 region has the DNA TGTGCCACTGAGACCGCAACTGACAATGAAGCTTTCTTT.

The chain links TRBV30 to TRBJ2-7, with D possibly being TRBD1 (7 bases). V was trimmed by 8 bases and J by 2 bases, leaving 16 bases between them. The CDR3 length is 13 residues. Germline loops: CDR1 GTSNPN, CDR2 SVGIG (reference sequence). The CDR3 region has the DNA TGTGCCGCGGCTCAGGGGGGCCCCTACGAGCAGTACTTC. This translates into CAAAQGGPYEQYF.

This chain links TRBV2 with TRBJ2-7; tentative D call: TRBD2 (5 bases). V was pared by 3 bases and J by 4 bases, with 16 bases between. CDR1 and CDR2 (germline): SNHLY, FYNNEI. The CDR3 sequence is 15 residues long. The DNA for the CDR3 is TGTGCCAGCAGTGAGCCCAGCGGACGGGATTACGAGCAGTACTTC. As protein: CASSEPSGRDYEQYF.

The rearrangement uses TRBV29-1 and TRBJ2-1, with 9 bases lining up with TRBD2. The germline V gene has CDR1 SQVTM and CDR2 ANQGSEA. The CDR3 sequence is 12 residues long. The CDR3: CSTAGGYDEQFF. CDR3 coding DNA: TGCAGTACGGCGGGGGGGTATGATGAGCAGTTCTTC.

This chain links TRBV4-3 with TRBJ1-6; unclear D gene. Trimming left V 0 bases short and J 7 bases short, with 4 bases between. CDR3 length: 13 residues. Germline values: CDR1 LGHNA, CDR2 YSLEER. The CDR3 reads CASSQERNSPLHF. DNA of the CDR3: TGCGCCAGCAGCCAAGAGAGAAATTCACCCCTCCACTTT.

This clone showed up just once. The chain couples TRBV5-6 to TRBJ2-7; 10 bases fit TRBD2. CDR1 and CDR2 (germline): SGHDT, YYEEEE. Trimming took 1 base from V and 0 from J; bases not matched to a gene: 1. CDR3 size: 15 residues. The CDR3, as DNA: TGTGCCAGCAGCTTGATAGCGGGGGGCTCCTACGAGCAGTACTTC. It translates to CASSLIAGGSYEQYF.

V is TRBV7-3 and J is TRBJ2-3; D is ambiguous. Germline V gene lookup returns CDR1 SGHTA and CDR2 FQGTGA. V gave up 6 bases and J gave up 0 bases, with 16 bases separating them. CDR3 length: 16 amino acids. The CDR3 nucleotides read TGTGCCAGCAGTCGACTCCCCAGTTCTAGCACAGATACGCAGTATTTT. Its translation is CASSRLPSSSTDTQYF.